These 13 T cell receptor beta chains share one sample of origin, sequenced in a study of T cell responses to AZD1222 COVID-19 vaccine. Using immunoSEQ multiplex PCR, the repertoire was profiled, and TCRdb retains in-frame clones only, with some absent. The repertoire holds approximately 94,000 clones, with roughly 86% as singletons. The specimen comprised peripheral blood, sampled on day 0 of MenACWY control vaccination. The receptors shown here come from an adult in good health.

The chain employs TRBV19 and TRBJ2-7, with 10 bases that match TRBD1. The CDR3 sequence is 15 residues long. The V gene's germline CDR1 is LNHDA and CDR2 SQIVND (reference sequence). After removal of 3 bases from V and 3 bases from J, the junction contained 5 bases not matched to a gene. The CDR3 spells CASSIEGQGFYEQYF. The CDR3, as DNA: TGTGCCAGTAGTATTGAGGGACAGGGGTTCTACGAGCAGTACTTC. The full variable domain, completed using reference TRBV19 and TRBJ2-7, is DGGITQSPKYLFRKEGQNVTLSCEQNLNHDAMYWYRQDPGQGLRLIYYSQIVNDFQKGDIAEGYSVSREKKESFPLTVTSAQKNPTAFYLCASSIEGQGFYEQYFGPGTRLTVT.

The J gene is TRBJ2-3, the V gene TRBV5-8; 7 nucleotides match TRBD2. The germline CDR1 and CDR2 sequences are SGHTS and YDEGEE. This CDR3 is built from 15 residues. V was clipped by 2 bases and J by 6 bases; unmatched bases: 9. The CDR3 protein is CASSFEGGLGDTQYF. The CDR3 DNA is TGTGCCAGCAGCTTTGAGGGAGGGCTGGGGGATACGCAGTATTTT. Looking up the rest from reference TRBV5-8 and TRBJ2-3 gives the full variable domain: EAGVTQSPTHLIKTRGQQATLRCSPISGHTSVYWYQQALGLGLQFLLWYDEGEERNRGNFPPRFSGRQFPNYSSELNVNALELEDSALYLCASSFEGGLGDTQYFGPGTRLTVL.

The chain is built from TRBV6-5 and TRBJ2-5; 11 bases align to TRBD2. From germline, CDR1 is MNHEY and CDR2 SVGAGI. The length of the CDR3 is 15 residues. V lost 4 bases, J lost 2 bases, and 3 bases stayed unmatched. The CDR3 spells CASSSGLAGQETQYF. The CDR3 region has the DNA TGTGCCAGCAGTTCAGGACTAGCGGGTCAAGAGACCCAGTACTTC.

The CDR3 reads CASSGQGYEQYF. CDR3 coding DNA: TGTGCCAGCAGTGGACAGGGGTACGAGCAGTACTTC. This chain connects TRBV28 to TRBJ2-7; TRBD1 matches at 9 bases. The V gene end was trimmed by 5 bases and the J gene end by 4 bases; junction bases not matched to a gene: 0. The CDR3 is 12 amino acids. Germline CDR1 MDHEN, CDR2 SYDVKM. The whole variable domain, remainder taken from reference TRBV28 and TRBJ2-7, is DVKVTQSSRYLVKRTGEKVFLECVQDMDHENMFWYRQDPGLGLRLIYFSYDVKMKEKGDIPEGYSVSREKKERFSLILESASTNQTSMYLCASSGQGYEQYFGPGTRLTVT.

This clone was recorded a few times. The chain links TRBV27 to TRBJ2-1; 7 bases align to TRBD2. The germline CDR1 and CDR2 sequences are MNHEY and SMNVEV (reference sequence). The CDR3 covers 15 residues. V gave up 6 bases and J gave up 0 bases; unmatched junction bases: 5. Written as DNA, the CDR3 is TGTGCCAGCAGATTAGGCGGGAGCTCCTACAATGAGCAGTTCTTC. It is translated as CASRLGGSSYNEQFF.

This rearrangement joins TRBV7-2 to TRBJ2-5; 7 bases line up with TRBD1. Germline V lookup: CDR1 SGHTA, CDR2 FQGNSA. This CDR3 is 14 amino acids long. After removal of 5 bases from V and 5 bases from J, the junction contained 8 bases not matched to a gene. CDR3 sequence reads: CASSRQTGVETQYF. The DNA of the CDR3 is TGTGCCAGCAGCCGCCAAACAGGGGTGGAGACCCAGTACTTC. Together with reference TRBV7-2 and TRBJ2-5, the CDR3 gives the full variable domain: GAGVSQSPSNKVTEKGKDVELRCDPISGHTALYWYRQSLGQGLEFLIYFQGNSAPDKSGLPSDRFSAERTGGSVSTLTIQRTQQEDSAVYLCASSRQTGVETQYFGPGTRLLVL.

This clone was observed a single time. CDR3 amino acids: CASSLDRAATEAFF. DNA for the CDR3: TGTGCCAGCAGCTTAGATAGGGCAGCCACTGAAGCTTTCTTT. The V and J genes are TRBV7-2 and TRBJ1-1; no clear D gene. Germline loops: CDR1 SGHTA, CDR2 FQGNSA. V was shortened by 1 base and J by 4 bases, with 10 bases between the two germline ends. The CDR3 is made up of 14 amino acids.

The chain uses TRBV30 and TRBJ2-7; no firm D call. Germline-derived CDR1 and CDR2 are GTSNPN and SVGIG (reference sequence). This CDR3 has 12 amino acids. V dropped 5 bases and J dropped 3 bases, with 11 bases sitting between them. The CDR3 sequence: CAWGASGYEQYF. DNA of the CDR3: TGTGCCTGGGGAGCATCGGGCTACGAGCAGTACTTC.

This clone was detected only once. The V and J genes are TRBV5-8 and TRBJ2-7; D remains unclear. The germline V gene encodes CDR1 SGHTS and CDR2 YDEGEE. With 2 bases removed from V and 3 bases from J, the gap between germline ends came to 3 bases. The CDR3 totals 11 residues. The CDR3 bases are TGTGCCAGCAGCTTAAACTACGAGCAGTACTTC. It codes for CASSLNYEQYF.

The V call is TRBV29-1, the J call TRBJ1-2; 8 bases match TRBD1. The CDR3 spans 13 residues. With 7 bases clipped from V and 3 bases from J, the junction kept 7 bases outside the gene matches. From germline, CDR1 is SQVTM and CDR2 ANQGSEA. The CDR3, as DNA: TGCAGCGCCGCCCCGGGACAGGACTATGGCTACACCTTC. Its translation is CSAAPGQDYGYTF.

The CDR3 sequence is CASSFGGWAEAFF. CDR3 bases: TGTGCCAGCAGCTTCGGGGGGTGGGCTGAAGCTTTCTTT. The chain carries TRBV7-2 and TRBJ1-1; D might be TRBD1 (5 bases). This CDR3 is built from 13 residues. Germline V CDR1 and CDR2: SGHTA, FQGNSA. Trimming removed 3 bases at V and 6 bases at J, with 11 bases between.

V is TRBV25-1 and J is TRBJ1-1; D is undetermined. The CDR3 runs to 13 residues. Germline lookup yields CDR1 MGHDK and CDR2 SYGVNS. V was trimmed by 7 bases and J by 0 bases, leaving 9 bases between them. The CDR3 DNA follows: TGTGCCAGCACTGTAGGCGTGAACACTGAAGCTTTCTTT. Its translation is CASTVGVNTEAFF.

The chain recombines TRBV29-1 with TRBJ1-2; the D gene is possibly TRBD1 (6 bases). Per the germline V gene, CDR1 is SQVTM and CDR2 is ANQGSEA. V gave up 7 bases and J gave up 0 bases, with 15 bases separating them. This CDR3 is 14 amino acids long. The CDR3 is CSARGDTANYGYTF. The DNA of the CDR3 is TGCAGCGCCCGGGGGGACACAGCTAACTATGGCTACACCTTC. Filled out from reference TRBV29-1 and TRBJ1-2, the complete variable domain reads SAVISQKPSRDICQRGTSLTIQCQVDSQVTMMFWYRQQPGQSLTLIATANQGSEATYESGFVIDKFPISRPNLTFSTLTVSNMSPEDSSIYLCSARGDTANYGYTFGSGTRLTVV.